This T cell receptor (beta chain) was identified in a study of T cells after yellow fever vaccination. Germline assignment: CDR1 KGHDR and CDR2 SFDVKD. With V trimmed by 7 bases and J by 4 bases, 7 bases remained unmatched. The CDR3 extends over 14 amino acids. Points on this clonotype: Its target is not known.

In making TCR cDNA, 5'RACE template switching added a universal primer site and UMIs to it. TCRdb reprocessed the 5' RACE reads via MiXCR and lists one record per CDR3 protein. The sample includes 250,000 or so distinct CDR3 sequences, less than 8.5% seen only once; the top ten take 0.65% to 0.9%. General study points: CD4 and CD8 compartments shared a small share of clonotypes, likely from convergent recombination. The booster response re-showed most primary clones: around 96% CD4, approximately 90% CD8.

The sequence derives from a man aged 25 to 45 who received the YFV17D yellow fever vaccine. The genes are TRBV24-1 and TRBJ2-5, with TRBD2 identical over 8 bases. Specimen: CD4+ T cells sorted from PBMCs, collected 15 days after the yellow fever booster vaccination. The CDR3 sequence is CATRASGRRETQYF. The CDR3 DNA reads TGTGCCACCAGGGCGAGCGGGAGAAGAGAGACCCAGTACTTC.